A single sample is the source of the 17 T cell receptor beta chains below, sequenced in a study of blood T cell repertoires in COVID-19. The method was immunoSEQ multiplex PCR; TCRdb's version includes in-frame clones alone and lacks a portion of them. The data contain about 370,000 clones, around 87% of them singletons. The sequenced material came from PBMCs or T cells enriched from blood (not recorded which). All receptors derive from a man in his late teens or twenties who had recovered from COVID-19.

A single count supports this clone. This chain uses TRBV12-2 with TRBJ1-3. TRBV12-2 is annotated as a pseudogene. The CDR3 loop spans 22 amino acids. CDR3 amino acids: CASPKRDGLPATLGHSGNTIYF. CDR3 bases: TGTGCAAGTCCCAAGCGGGACGGACTACCTGCCACTCTGGGCCACTCTGGAAACACCATATATTTT.

The chain couples TRBV6-5 to TRBJ1-2; the D is unclear. V lost 3 bases to trimming and J lost 8 bases, with 22 bases between them. The V gene's germline CDR1 is MNHEY and CDR2 SVGAGI. This CDR3 is 16 amino acids long. The CDR3 loop reads CASSYRSRTESGGYTF. CDR3 nucleotide sequence: TGTGCCAGCAGTTATCGGTCCAGGACGGAGTCGGGGGGCTACACCTTC.

The sample holds a few counts of this clone. CDR3 amino acids: CASSVDETSRYGTQYF. The CDR3 DNA is TGTGCCAGCAGCGTAGACGAGACTAGCCGGTATGGTACGCAGTATTTT. The chain has TRBV9 and TRBJ2-3, with 7 bases matching TRBD2. The J segment lost 8 bases and the V segment lost 0 bases, leaving 12 bases of the junction unmatched. Germline lookup yields CDR1 SGDLS and CDR2 YYNGEE. The CDR3 length is 16 residues. The full variable domain, completed using reference TRBV9 and TRBJ2-3, is DSGVTQTPKHLITATGQRVTLRCSPRSGDLSVYWYQQSLDQGLQFLIQYYNGEERAKGNILERFSAQQFPDLHSELNLSSLELGDSALYFCASSVDETSRYGTQYFGPGTRLTVL.

This sequence joins TRBV5-1 and TRBJ2-1; 9 nucleotides line up with TRBD2. This CDR3 has 18 residues. CDR1 is SGHRS, CDR2 YFSETQ, per germline. The V gene end was trimmed by 0 bases and the J gene end by 0 bases; junction bases not matched to a gene: 7. The CDR3 reads CASSLAGSGSSSYNEQFF. The CDR3 nucleotides are TGCGCCAGCAGCTTGGCCGGTAGCGGGAGCAGCTCCTACAATGAGCAGTTCTTC.

The chain employs TRBV5-1 and TRBJ1-2; TRBD1 might be the D (6 bases). Germline V gene lookup returns CDR1 SGHRS and CDR2 YFSETQ. The CDR3 covers 18 residues. Deletions cut 3 bases from V and 6 bases from J, with 27 bases between. The CDR3 protein is CASSSRTGLGPTPDGYTF. As DNA, the CDR3 is TGCGCCAGCAGCTCCCGCACAGGGCTGGGCCCGACTCCAGATGGCTACACCTTC.

The rearrangement joins TRBV3-1 (or the pseudogene TRBV3-2) to TRBJ1-5; D possibly corresponds to TRBD1 (5 bases). V dropped 8 bases and J dropped 0 bases, with 14 bases sitting between them. Germline values: CDR1 LGHDT, CDR2 YNNKEL (reference sequence). The CDR3 runs 15 residues. The CDR3: CASSGGPYSNQPQHF. CDR3 DNA: TGTGCCAGCTCCGGGGGACCCTATAGCAATCAGCCCCAGCATTTT.

The rearrangement joins TRBV18 to TRBJ2-7, with 9 nucleotides matching TRBD1. Germline CDR1 reads KGHSH; CDR2 reads LQKENI. Trimming took 3 bases from V and 4 from J; bases not matched to a gene: 10. The CDR3 is made up of 16 amino acids. The chain's CDR3 is CASSPLPGQGLYEQYF. The DNA for the CDR3 is TGTGCCAGCTCACCGCTTCCGGGACAGGGCCTATACGAGCAGTACTTC.

Notes on this clone: The sample has other DNA sequences that encode this CDR3 too. The chain couples TRBV5-1 to TRBJ1-4; D uncertain. Germline assignment: CDR1 SGHRS and CDR2 YFSETQ. V was clipped by 1 base and J by 0 bases, with 7 bases between them. CDR3 size: 15 residues. CDR3 coding DNA: TGCGCCAGCAGCTTGTCCGGTGCAACTAATGAAAAACTGTTTTTT. It yields the protein CASSLSGATNEKLFF.

The rearrangement links TRBV7-2 to TRBJ2-2, with a weak D call TRBD2 (5 bases). The CDR3 is made up of 13 amino acids. Trimming removed 11 bases at V and 5 bases at J, with 15 bases between. From germline, CDR1 is SGHTA and CDR2 FQGNSA. This CDR3 reads CASREGPTGELFF. CDR3 nucleotide sequence: TGTGCCTCCCGTGAGGGCCCGACCGGGGAGCTGTTTTTT.

The rearrangement links TRBV7-6 to TRBJ2-7; D is perhaps TRBD1 (5 bases). With 5 bases removed from V and 6 bases from J, the gap between germline ends came to 14 bases. Per the germline V gene, CDR1 is SGHVS and CDR2 is FNYEAQ. The CDR3 has 13 residues. The CDR3 bases are TGTGCCAGCAGCATCGGACAATCGGGCGAGCAGTACTTC. Translated, it gives CASSIGQSGEQYF.

The chain recombines TRBV6-5 with TRBJ1-3, with D unresolved. The germline V and J ends were trimmed by 7 bases and 0 bases, with 13 bases remaining between them. The CDR3 extends over 15 amino acids. CDR1 MNHEY and CDR2 SVGAGI come from the germline V gene. The CDR3 loop is CASKRTGNSGNTIYF. Here the CDR3 DNA reads TGTGCCAGCAAGAGGACGGGAAACTCTGGAAACACCATATATTTT.

This rearrangement joins TRBV28 to TRBJ1-5, with 7 bases identical to TRBD1. Germline CDR1 and CDR2: MDHEN and SYDVKM. CDR3 size: 16 residues. Trimming took 6 bases from V and 4 from J; bases not matched to a gene: 12. As DNA, the CDR3 is TGTGCCAGCAGCCTAGGGACAGTTACTTTTAATCAGCCCCAGCATTTT. Translating gives CASSLGTVTFNQPQHF.

The chain is built from TRBV27 and TRBJ1-6; D uncertain. Germline CDR1 and CDR2: MNHEY and SMNVEV (reference sequence). V gave up 0 bases and J gave up 10 bases, with 10 bases separating them. This CDR3 contains 14 residues. CDR3 DNA sequence: TGTGCCAGCAGTTTATCTTCCGTTATGTCACCCCTCCACTTT. This encodes CASSLSSVMSPLHF.

This clone was observed once. V usage is TRBV7-2 and J usage is TRBJ2-7, with D perhaps matching TRBD2 (5 bases). The CDR3 extends over 13 amino acids. The V gene lost 6 bases and the J gene lost 4 bases, with 13 bases spanning the gap. The germline V gene has CDR1 SGHTA and CDR2 FQGNSA. CDR3 coding DNA: TGTGCCAGCAGTCGGACTTCGGAATACGAGCAGTACTTC. Amino acids: CASSRTSEYEQYF.

The chain is built from TRBV7-9 and TRBJ2-5; TRBD1 is a possible D gene (5 bases). With 2 bases removed from V and 2 bases from J, the gap between germline ends came to 6 bases. Germline-derived CDR1 and CDR2 are SEHNR and FQNEAQ (reference sequence). The length of the CDR3 is 13 residues. The CDR3 DNA reads TGTGCCAGCAGCTTAAGGGGTCAAGAGACCCAGTACTTC. As protein: CASSLRGQETQYF.

CDR3 in DNA: TGCAGCGTTGAACAGGGTGGTTCTGGAAACACCATATATTTT. This sequence encodes CSVEQGGSGNTIYF. The chain is built from TRBV29-1 and TRBJ1-3; possible D gene TRBD1, 5 bases. The CDR3 has 14 residues. The V end was cut by 2 bases, the J end by 1 base, with 9 bases between. The germline gives CDR1 SQVTM, CDR2 ANQGSEA.

This chain joins TRBV12-5 and TRBJ1-2; 7 bases map to TRBD1. CDR3 length: 15 amino acids. V lost 6 bases to trimming and J lost 4 bases; unmatched junction nucleotides: 11. CDR1 is LGHNT, CDR2 FRNRAP, per germline. CDR3 coding DNA: TGTGCTAGTGGCCCGCCCACACAGGGGAGCTATGGCTACACCTTC. It codes for CASGPPTQGSYGYTF. The variable domain in full, completed from reference TRBV12-5 and TRBJ1-2, reads DARVTQTPRHKVTEMGQEVTMRCQPILGHNTVFWYRQTMMQGLELLAYFRNRAPLDDSGMPKDRFSAEMPDATLATLKIQPSEPRDSAVYFCASGPPTQGSYGYTFGSGTRLTVV.